The T cell receptor beta chain described here comes from a study of graft-versus-host responses after intestinal transplantation. General study results and limits: High graft-versus-host to host-versus-graft clonal ratios were found in allografts of patients who had graft-donor T cell macrochimerism. Researchers found GvH clones in recipient marrow, and some showed up first in ileum or blood.

The CDR3 is 14 residues long. Germline V CDR1 and CDR2: MDHEN, SYDVKM. V lost 1 base and J lost 2, with 7 bases in between. Concerning this clone: Its target is unknown.

The data were produced by immunoSEQ multiplex PCR, yet TCRdb's version contains in-frame clones alone and is incomplete. The data show about 39,000 clones, 93% seen once. V gene TRBV28 combines with J gene TRBJ2-3, with D uncertain. The input for sequencing was unstimulated CD8+ T cells sorted from spleen or lymph node cells, taken before transplant. The clonotype was recovered from a human donor who was the organ donor for an intestinal transplant. Here the CDR3 reads CASSLSINTDTQYF. The DNA for the CDR3 is TGTGCCAGCAGTTTATCTATAAACACAGATACGCAGTATTTT.